These 14 T cell receptor beta chains were sequenced from one sample in a study of OX40 agonist ivuxolimab in advanced cancers. Sequencing used immunoSEQ multiplex PCR; TCRdb keeps in-frame clones, though not all of them. The sample lists about 80,000 clones, just under 85% occurring once. Sequencing used CD4+ or CD8+ T cells sorted from blood, obtained in a trial of the OX40 agonist ivuxolimab. These receptors were collected from an adult with an advanced solid tumor such as melanoma, head and neck, liver or kidney cancer.

The DNA of the CDR3 is TGCGCCAGCAGCCAAGAAGGGGGACAAGAGCAGTACTTC. Encoded protein: CASSQEGGQEQYF. The chain employs TRBV4-1 and TRBJ2-7; D perhaps matches TRBD1 (6 bases). The V gene lost 0 bases and the J gene lost 7 bases, with 10 bases spanning the gap. CDR3 length: 13 residues. Germline CDR1 is MGHRA and CDR2 is YSYEKL.

V is TRBV28 and J is TRBJ1-5; D remains unclear. CDR1 is MDHEN and CDR2 is SYDVKM in the germline V gene. This CDR3 comprises 14 residues. The ends were cut back, 5 bases at V and 7 bases at J, with 15 bases in the middle. The CDR3 DNA reads as TGTGCCAGCAGTACATTACCTAGAGCACAGCCCCAGCATTTT. Amino acids: CASSTLPRAQPQHF.

This clone was counted only a few times. The chain joins TRBV19 to TRBJ2-5; TRBD2 agrees at 7 bases. This CDR3 region has 16 residues. Per germline, CDR1 LNHDA and CDR2 SQIVND (reference sequence). The ends lost 3 bases at V and 1 base at J; junction bases unmatched: 8. CDR3 in amino acids: CASSISRTSFQETQYF. The CDR3 nucleotides read TGTGCCAGTAGTATTTCGAGGACTAGTTTCCAAGAGACCCAGTACTTC.

This chain joins TRBV5-5 and TRBJ2-5; the D gene could be TRBD1 or TRBD2 (5 bases each). CDR3 length equals 14 residues. V dropped 3 bases and J dropped 5 bases, with 14 bases sitting between them. Germline V gives CDR1 SGHKS, CDR2 YYEKEE (reference sequence). CDR3 region: CASSSSGTAETQYF. DNA of the CDR3: TGTGCCAGCAGCTCATCCGGGACGGCTGAGACCCAGTACTTC.

CDR3 coding DNA: TGTGCCAGCAGCTTAAGCCACACCGGGGAGCTGTTTTTT. Encoded protein: CASSLSHTGELFF. The chain employs TRBV7-2 and TRBJ2-2, with D hard to call. Germline V gives CDR1 SGHTA, CDR2 FQGNSA. With 2 bases removed from V and 3 bases from J, the gap between germline ends came to 4 bases. The CDR3 sequence is 13 residues long.

The chain links TRBV18 to TRBJ2-1; 10 bases align to TRBD2. The CDR3 runs to 15 residues. After removal of 2 bases from V and 8 bases from J, the junction contained 6 bases not matched to a gene. Germline CDR1 and CDR2: KGHSH and LQKENI. CDR3 loop: CASSPISGGADEQFF. The CDR3 nucleotides are TGTGCCAGCTCACCAATCAGCGGGGGGGCTGATGAGCAGTTCTTC.

The chain couples TRBV21-1 to TRBJ1-1; the table names TRBD1, a call not compared with the DNA. TRBV21-1 counts as a pseudogene. There are 12 residues in the CDR3. In nucleotides, the CDR3 is TGTGCCAGCAGCAAATCAGGGGCTGAAGCTTTCTTT. This codes for CASSKSGAEAFF.

CDR3 loop: CASSFGKNYGYTF. The CDR3 region has the DNA TGTGCCAGCAGCTTCGGGAAAAACTATGGCTACACCTTC. V and J are TRBV7-2 and TRBJ1-2; D call uncertain. Looked up from germline, CDR1 is SGHTA and CDR2 is FQGNSA. Trimming stripped 3 bases from V and 2 bases from J, with 7 bases between. The CDR3 extends over 13 amino acids.

In the case of this clone: Different DNA sequences within this sample yield the same CDR3. The chain has TRBV30 and TRBJ1-2; tentatively, D is TRBD1 (5 bases). Germline lookup yields CDR1 GTSNPN and CDR2 SVGIG (reference sequence). The CDR3 loop spans 13 amino acids. Trimming left V 2 bases short and J 4 bases short, with 11 bases between. The CDR3 reads CAWSRDRPYGYTF. CDR3 coding DNA: TGTGCCTGGAGTCGTGACAGACCCTATGGCTACACCTTC.

This rearrangement joins TRBV9 to TRBJ1-2; unclear D gene. The germline V gene encodes CDR1 SGDLS and CDR2 YYNGEE. V gave up 0 bases and J gave up 4 bases, with 10 bases separating them. The CDR3 runs to 14 residues. The CDR3 coding sequence is TGTGCCAGCAGCGTAGGTTTGACACTCTATGGCTACACCTTC. Its protein product is CASSVGLTLYGYTF.

The rearrangement links TRBV5-1 to TRBJ2-5; D could derive from TRBD1 or TRBD2 (5 bases each). Trimming removed 0 bases at V and 0 bases at J, with 9 bases between. The length of the CDR3 is 15 residues. Germline V gene data show CDR1 as SGHRS and CDR2 as YFSETQ. CDR3 DNA sequence: TGCGCCAGCAGCTTGGGGTGGGGGTACCAAGAGACCCAGTACTTC. It codes for CASSLGWGYQETQYF.

The table lists this clone with a count of one. This sequence joins TRBV5-6 and TRBJ2-6; D remains ambiguous. Germline V gives CDR1 SGHDT, CDR2 YYEEEE. There are 18 residues in the CDR3. Trimming shortened V by 4 bases and J by 0 bases, and 17 bases separated the two germline ends. The CDR3 DNA reads as TGTGCCAGCAGCAGGGTAGGGCTTCAGCGCTCTGGGGCCAACGTCCTGACTTTC. As protein: CASSRVGLQRSGANVLTF.

This clone came up once. The rearrangement links TRBV4-1 to TRBJ1-1; possible D gene TRBD1, 6 bases. CDR3 length equals 14 residues. The V and J ends lost 2 bases and 2 bases respectively, with 9 bases between them. The germline V gene encodes CDR1 MGHRA and CDR2 YSYEKL. CDR3 amino acids: CASSQKDSNTEAFF. The CDR3 nucleotides are TGCGCCAGCAGCCAAAAGGACAGCAACACTGAAGCTTTCTTT.

This chain joins TRBV12-2 and TRBJ1-3. TRBV12-2 is classified as a pseudogene. CDR3 length equals 15 residues. The CDR3 DNA follows: TGTGCAAGTCTCCGGAGCAGGATTTCTGGAAACACCATATATTTT. This translates into CASLRSRISGNTIYF.